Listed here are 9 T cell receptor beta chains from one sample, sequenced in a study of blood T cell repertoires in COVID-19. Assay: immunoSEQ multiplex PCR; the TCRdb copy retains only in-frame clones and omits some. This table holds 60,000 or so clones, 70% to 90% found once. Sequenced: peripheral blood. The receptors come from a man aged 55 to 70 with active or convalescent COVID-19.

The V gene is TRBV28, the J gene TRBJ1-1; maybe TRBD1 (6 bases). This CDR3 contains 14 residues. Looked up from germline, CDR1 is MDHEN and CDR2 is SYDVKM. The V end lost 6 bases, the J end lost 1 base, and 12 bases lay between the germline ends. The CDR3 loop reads CASSPGGQNTEAFF. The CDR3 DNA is TGTGCCAGCAGCCCCGGGGGGCAGAACACTGAAGCTTTCTTT.

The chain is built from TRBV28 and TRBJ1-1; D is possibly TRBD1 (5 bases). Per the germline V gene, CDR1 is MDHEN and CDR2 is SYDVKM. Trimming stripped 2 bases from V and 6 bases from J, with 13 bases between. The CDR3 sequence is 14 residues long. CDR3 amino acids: CASSLGRAVSEAFF. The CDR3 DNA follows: TGTGCCAGCAGTTTAGGCAGGGCAGTCTCTGAAGCTTTCTTT.

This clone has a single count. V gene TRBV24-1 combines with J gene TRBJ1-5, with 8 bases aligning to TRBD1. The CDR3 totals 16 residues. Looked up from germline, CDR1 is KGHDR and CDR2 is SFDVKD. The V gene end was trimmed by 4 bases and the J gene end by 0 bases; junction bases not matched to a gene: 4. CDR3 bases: TGTGCCACCAGTGAGGGGGGACAGGCTAGCAATCAGCCCCAGCATTTT. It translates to CATSEGGQASNQPQHF.

CDR3 in amino acids: CSVNLYNEQFF. The CDR3 bases are TGCAGCGTTAATCTATACAATGAGCAGTTCTTC. This chain joins TRBV29-1 and TRBJ2-1, with D hard to call. V was trimmed by 5 bases and J by 4 bases, leaving 6 bases between them. Germline-derived CDR1 and CDR2 are SQVTM and ANQGSEA. The CDR3 spans 11 residues.

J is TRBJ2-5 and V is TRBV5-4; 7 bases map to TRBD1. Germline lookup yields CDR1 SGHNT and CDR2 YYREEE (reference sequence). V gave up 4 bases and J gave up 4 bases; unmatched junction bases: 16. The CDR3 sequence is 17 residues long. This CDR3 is CASSLGQSKGVGETQYF. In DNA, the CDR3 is TGTGCCAGCAGCCTGGGACAGAGTAAAGGGGTTGGAGAGACCCAGTACTTC.

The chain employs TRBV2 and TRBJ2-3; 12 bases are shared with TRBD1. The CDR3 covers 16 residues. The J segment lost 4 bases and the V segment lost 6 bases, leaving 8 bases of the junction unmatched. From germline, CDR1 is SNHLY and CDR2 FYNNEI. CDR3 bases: TGTGCCAGCAGAGGGGGACAGGGGGCGGCGGCAGATACGCAGTATTTT. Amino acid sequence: CASRGGQGAAADTQYF.

CDR3: CASSLAPLRGNEKLFF. The CDR3 DNA is TGCGCCAGCAGCTTGGCCCCCCTCAGGGGCAATGAAAAACTGTTTTTT. This chain connects TRBV5-1 to TRBJ1-4, with TRBD1 as a possible D gene (6 bases). The CDR3 length is 16 residues. CDR1 SGHRS and CDR2 YFSETQ come from the germline V gene. V lost 0 bases and J lost 5, with 14 bases in between.

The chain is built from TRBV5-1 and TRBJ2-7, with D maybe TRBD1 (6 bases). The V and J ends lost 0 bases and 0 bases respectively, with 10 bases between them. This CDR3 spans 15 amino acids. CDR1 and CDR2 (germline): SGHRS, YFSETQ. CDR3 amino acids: CASSLGQASSYEQYF. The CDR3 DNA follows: TGCGCCAGCAGCTTGGGACAGGCCTCCTCCTACGAGCAGTACTTC. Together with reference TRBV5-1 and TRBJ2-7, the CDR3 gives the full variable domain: KAGVTQTPRYLIKTRGQQVTLSCSPISGHRSVSWYQQTPGQGLQFLFEYFSETQRNKGNFPGRFSGRQFSNSRSEMNVSTLELGDSALYLCASSLGQASSYEQYFGPGTRLTVT.

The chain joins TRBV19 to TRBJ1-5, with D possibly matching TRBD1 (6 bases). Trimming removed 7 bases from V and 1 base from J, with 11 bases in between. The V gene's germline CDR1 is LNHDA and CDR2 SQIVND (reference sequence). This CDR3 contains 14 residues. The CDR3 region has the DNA TGTGCCAGTAACGGACAGAGAAGCAATCAGCCCCAGCATTTT. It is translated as CASNGQRSNQPQHF.